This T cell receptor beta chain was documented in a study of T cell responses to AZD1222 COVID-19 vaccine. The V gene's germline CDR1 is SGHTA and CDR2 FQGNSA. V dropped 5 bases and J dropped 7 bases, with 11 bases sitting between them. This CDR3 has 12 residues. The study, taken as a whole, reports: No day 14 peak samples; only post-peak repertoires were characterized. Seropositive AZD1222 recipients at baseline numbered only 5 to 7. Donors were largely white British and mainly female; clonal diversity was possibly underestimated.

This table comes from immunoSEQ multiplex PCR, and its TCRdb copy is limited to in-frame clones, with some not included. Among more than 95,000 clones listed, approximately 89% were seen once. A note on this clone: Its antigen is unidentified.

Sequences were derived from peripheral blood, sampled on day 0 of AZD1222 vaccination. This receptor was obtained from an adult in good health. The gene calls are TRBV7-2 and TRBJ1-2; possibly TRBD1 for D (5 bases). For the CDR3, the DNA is TGTGCCAGCAGCCCGGGGGTTCGTGGCTACACCTTC. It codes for CASSPGVRGYTF.